Listed below are T cell receptor beta chains from one sample, sequenced in a study of identifying expanded T cells in peripheral blood. Generated by immunoSEQ multiplex PCR, the TCRdb table keeps only in-frame clones and is missing some. The sample has 120,000 or so clones; 84% are singletons. Sequencing was carried out using blood. These receptors were obtained from a person between 18 and 75 years old in good health. CDR3s include the opening cysteine and the closing phenylalanine or tryptophan. A D gene is named only where the DNA matches it firmly.

d_gene	v_gene	j_gene	CDR3nt	CDR3aa
TRBD1	TRBV7-2	TRBJ2-7	TGTGCCAGCAGCCACGACAGGGTCGGAGAGCAGTACTTC	CASSHDRVGEQYF
.	TRBV7-9	TRBJ1-1	TGTGCCAGCAGCCCCCGAAGGAACACTGAAGCTTTCTTT	CASSPRRNTEAFF
TRBD1	TRBV5-1	TRBJ1-1	TGCGCCAGCAGCTCGGGACAGGGTTGGACTGAAGCTTTCTTT	CASSSGQGWTEAFF
.	TRBV6-5	TRBJ1-1	TGTGCCAGCAGTACTAATAGGAGGACTGAAGCTTTCTTT	CASSTNRRTEAFF
.	TRBV4-1	TRBJ2-1	TGCGCCAGCAGCCGGCAGGGAGGCTACAATGAGCAGTTCTTC	CASSRQGGYNEQFF
.	TRBV29-1	TRBJ2-7	TGCAGCGTTGAAGAGGGGCAGGGGCCCTACGAGCAGTACTTC	CSVEEGQGPYEQYF
.	TRBV19	TRBJ1-1	TGTGCCAGTAGTATTTCCCCGAACACTGAAGCTTTCTTT	CASSISPNTEAFF
.	TRBV4-1	TRBJ1-4	TGCGCCAGCAGCCGATATACCGGGCAAGGTAATGAAAAACTGTTTTTT	CASSRYTGQGNEKLFF
.	TRBV7-9	TRBJ1-3	TGTGCCAGCAGCCCTCCAGGGGTCCCTCCTGGAAACACCATATATTTT	CASSPPGVPPGNTIYF
TRBD1	TRBV2	TRBJ1-1	TGTGCCAGCAGGACAGGGGGCGCGAGGGCTGAAGCTTTCTTT	CASRTGGARAEAFF
.	TRBV6-6	TRBJ2-2	TGTGCCAGCAGGGTGGACTCGGCCGGGGAGCTGTTTTTT	CASRVDSAGELFF